This T cell receptor (beta chain) emerged from a study of T cell changes during pregnancy in multiple sclerosis (dated by TCRdb to about 2019). As for the study more broadly: The study looked at changes in the T cell repertoire across pregnancy in women with multiple sclerosis.

Receptor amplification or capture employed the immunoSEQ multiplex PCR assay. As stored in TCRdb, this immuneACCESS dataset retains in-frame rearrangements with V and J assigned. A fraction of the clones does not appear; measured against another copy, unresolved V genes explain less than half of the discrepancy, and the remainder lacks a known reason. The sample table lists under 15,000 clones, 88% of them with a count of one. The ten largest clones capture 7.7% of the sample. As regards this clone: Its antigen has not been determined. Per-base qualities were not stored, and no clone one base away is much larger.

The V and J ends are trimmed by 5 bases and 2 bases, leaving 15 bases between them. Reading the germline V gene gives CDR1 SNHLY and CDR2 FYNNEI. CDR3 length: 16 amino acids, cysteine to phenylalanine. Solely the CDR3 DNA is kept, with 48 bases framed from the first base. The receptor comes from a female donor in good health, enrolled as a control in a pregnancy study. Sequencing used CD8+ T cells from peripheral blood mononuclear cells, obtained in the second trimester of pregnancy. The rearrangement combines TRBV2 with TRBJ1-4, with the D gene not confidently named. In nucleotides, the sequence is TGTGCCAGCAGTCCTCATACGGAGAGGACTAATGAAAAACTGTTTTTT. Its translation reads: CASSPHTERTNEKLFF.